These 27 T cell receptor beta chains were all obtained from the same sample, sequenced in a study of identical twins (dated by TCRdb to 2015 to 2016). The method was 5' RACE. Instrument on record: Illumina HiSeq 2000. TCRdb trimmed public reads at Q25 via fastp, called clones via MiXCR and kept in-frame beta chains. Here each entry gathers all rows of one CDR3 protein and keeps the most common genes and DNA. The sample records approximately 410,000 distinct CDR3 sequences, approximately 17% of which are singletons. The ten biggest clones cover around 12% of the sample. Sequencing was carried out using naive T cells sorted from blood. The cell subset or site label of this sample denotes: cells isolated with a human naive T-cell isolation kit. These receptors were obtained from a man aged 50 to 60 in good health.

V usage is TRBV5-1 and J usage is TRBJ1-1; TRBD1 matches 7 bases. The CDR3 has 14 amino acids. Per the germline V gene, CDR1 is SGHRS and CDR2 is YFSETQ. J was trimmed by 0 bases and V by 7 bases; bases with no gene match: 6. This CDR3 reads CASAGTALNTEAFF. In DNA, the CDR3 is TGCGCCAGCGCCGGGACAGCGCTGAACACTGAAGCTTTCTTT.

This clonotype was recorded many times. The chain uses TRBV5-1 and TRBJ1-4; 9 bases are shared with TRBD1. Germline V gene data show CDR1 as SGHRS and CDR2 as YFSETQ. CDR3 length equals 15 residues. Losses at the gene ends were 4 bases for V and 8 bases for J; bases not matched to a gene: 9. In DNA form, the CDR3 reads TGCGCCAGCAGCACATCCGGGACAGGGACGGAAAAACTGTTTTTT. It translates to CASSTSGTGTEKLFF. Full variable domain (remainder filled in from reference TRBV5-1 and TRBJ1-4): KAGVTQTPRYLIKTRGQQVTLSCSPISGHRSVSWYQQTPGQGLQFLFEYFSETQRNKGNFPGRFSGRQFSNSRSEMNVSTLELGDSALYLCASSTSGTGTEKLFFGSGTQLSVL.

The chain is built from TRBV20-1 and TRBJ2-5; no reliable D call. The germline gives CDR1 DFQATT, CDR2 SNEGSKA (reference sequence). Trimming left V 4 bases short and J 2 bases short, with 11 bases between. The CDR3 extends over 13 amino acids. For the CDR3, the DNA is TGCAGTGCTACACGACTCGGGCAAGAGACCCAGTACTTC. Translating gives CSATRLGQETQYF.

This clonotype came up many times. The V and J genes are TRBV29-1 and TRBJ1-4; D is unresolved. The germline gives CDR1 SQVTM, CDR2 ANQGSEA. V gave up 1 base and J gave up 10 bases, with 7 bases separating them. This CDR3 is built from 11 residues. The CDR3 DNA is TGCAGCGTTGAAGGGTCGGGAAAACTGTTTTTT. Translation: CSVEGSGKLFF. Drawing the rest from reference TRBV29-1 and TRBJ1-4, the complete variable domain is SAVISQKPSRDICQRGTSLTIQCQVDSQVTMMFWYRQQPGQSLTLIATANQGSEATYESGFVIDKFPISRPNLTFSTLTVSNMSPEDSSIYLCSVEGSGKLFFGSGTQLSVL.

The table lists this clonotype with many counts. This chain connects TRBV5-5 to TRBJ2-1; the match to TRBD2 covers 8 bases. The V gene's germline CDR1 is SGHKS and CDR2 YYEKEE (reference sequence). The CDR3 has 16 amino acids. The V segment lost 4 bases and the J segment 2 bases; nucleotides outside the gene matches: 8. CDR3 residues: CASSQRGGGPYNEQFF. The CDR3 coding sequence is TGTGCCAGCAGCCAGAGGGGCGGGGGGCCCTACAATGAGCAGTTCTTC.

The CDR3 sequence is CASSLTEDSSYEQYF. CDR3 sequence (DNA): TGTGCCAGCAGCTTAACGGAAGATAGCTCCTACGAGCAGTACTTC. The rearrangement joins TRBV11-2 to TRBJ2-7; D is ambiguous. The CDR3 covers 15 residues. Germline CDR1 SGHAT, CDR2 FQNNGV. V dropped 2 bases and J dropped 0 bases, with 11 bases sitting between them.

This chain connects TRBV5-1 to TRBJ2-1; 11 bases align to TRBD2. Germline V lookup: CDR1 SGHRS, CDR2 YFSETQ. The CDR3 is 15 amino acids. V dropped 4 bases and J dropped 3; count of bases not matched to a gene: 3. The CDR3 sequence: CASSVTSGSYNEQFF. DNA for the CDR3: TGCGCCAGCAGCGTTACTAGCGGGAGCTACAATGAGCAGTTCTTC.

This clonotype was found a few times. V gene TRBV12-3 or TRBV12-4 combines with J gene TRBJ1-1, with D perhaps TRBD1 (5 bases). Trimming shortened V by 3 bases and J by 0 bases, and 8 bases separated the two germline ends. This CDR3 spans 14 amino acids. CDR3 nucleotide sequence: TGTGCCAGCAGTTTTCAGGGCATGAACACTGAAGCTTTCTTT. The encoded protein is CASSFQGMNTEAFF.

The chain is built from TRBV29-1 and TRBJ2-5; 7 nucleotides align to TRBD2. The CDR3 totals 14 residues. Germline assignment: CDR1 SQVTM and CDR2 ANQGSEA. Unmatched junction bases numbered 10, after V lost 4 bases and J lost 5 bases. The CDR3 DNA reads as TGCAGCGTTGGGAAAGCGGGGCGCAAGGAGACCCAGTACTTC. Its protein product is CSVGKAGRKETQYF.

In this sample, this clonotype turned up a few times. This sequence joins TRBV21-1 and TRBJ2-7; TRBD2 was called by the table and not checked on the DNA. TRBV21-1 is flagged as a pseudogene. The CDR3 sequence is 17 residues long. DNA for the CDR3: TGTGCCAGCAGCAAAAGGGCTAGCGGGACCCAGCACTACGAGCAGTACTTC. Amino acid sequence: CASSKRASGTQHYEQYF.

The rearrangement uses TRBV6-2 or TRBV6-3 and TRBJ2-1; no clear D. Per germline, CDR1 MNHEY and CDR2 SVGEGT. The CDR3 consists of 14 residues. V was trimmed by 5 bases and J by 2 bases, leaving 10 bases between them. Here the CDR3 reads CASSDHDTYNEQFF. The CDR3 DNA reads TGTGCCAGCAGTGACCATGACACCTACAATGAGCAGTTCTTC.

This clonotype has only a few counts. The rearrangement uses TRBV20-1 and TRBJ2-7; D could derive from TRBD1 or TRBD2 (6 bases each). The germline V and J ends were trimmed by 3 bases and 3 bases, with 12 bases remaining between them. CDR1 and CDR2 from the germline V gene are DFQATT and SNEGSKA (reference sequence). The CDR3 loop spans 13 amino acids. CDR3 nucleotide sequence: TGCAGTGCTAGGGAAGGGGGACTCTACGAGCAGTACTTC. Protein: CSAREGGLYEQYF.

A few counts support this clonotype. V and J are TRBV15 and TRBJ1-4; no reliable D call. CDR3 length equals 16 residues. Germline V gene lookup returns CDR1 LNHNV and CDR2 YYDKDF (reference sequence). Trimming took 0 bases from V and 4 from J, leaving 12 bases between them. CDR3 nucleotide sequence: TGTGCCACCAGCAGAGAAAGGGCGTTAAATAATGAAAAACTGTTTTTT. Translating gives CATSRERALNNEKLFF.

This chain links TRBV6-1 with TRBJ2-1, with 8 bases fitting TRBD1. V dropped 5 bases and J dropped 6; count of bases not matched to a gene: 15. The CDR3 covers 17 residues. Germline V gene sequence: CDR1 MNHNS, CDR2 SASEGT. The CDR3 sequence is CASSKLQGAHPVNEQFF. The CDR3, as DNA: TGTGCCAGCAGTAAACTCCAGGGGGCTCATCCGGTCAATGAGCAGTTCTTC.

This clonotype was observed a few times. The V call is TRBV6-5, the J call TRBJ1-4; TRBD1 matches 10 bases. The CDR3 sequence is 16 residues long. From germline, CDR1 is MNHEY and CDR2 SVGAGI. V was clipped by 0 bases and J by 5 bases; unmatched bases: 3. For the CDR3, the DNA is TGTGCCAGCAGTTACTCTGCGGGACAGGGGAATGAAAAACTGTTTTTT. Its translation: CASSYSAGQGNEKLFF.

This chain links TRBV6-5 with TRBJ1-4; D is perhaps TRBD1 (6 bases). The V and J ends lost 0 bases and 8 bases respectively, with 16 bases between them. CDR3 size: 16 residues. CDR1 is MNHEY and CDR2 is SVGAGI in the germline V gene. CDR3 nucleotides: TGTGCCAGCAGTTACTCGCCGCGGGGGGCCCAAGAAAAACTGTTTTTT. It codes for CASSYSPRGAQEKLFF.

This clonotype was counted ten times or more. This chain joins TRBV12-3 or TRBV12-4 and TRBJ2-7, with no clear D. The V gene lost 2 bases and the J gene lost 3 bases, with 11 bases spanning the gap. The CDR3 covers 14 residues. CDR3 protein: CASSLIGSGYEQYF. The CDR3 DNA reads as TGTGCCAGCAGTTTAATAGGGTCTGGCTACGAGCAGTACTTC.

The rearrangement joins TRBV7-9 to TRBJ1-5; no firm D call. Trimming removed 0 bases from V and 2 bases from J, with 11 bases in between. CDR1 and CDR2 (germline): SEHNR, FQNEAQ (reference sequence). The CDR3 sequence is 16 residues long. For the CDR3, the DNA is TGTGCCAGCAGCTTAGCCTTCCGTTGGGGCAATCAGCCCCAGCATTTT. It specifies CASSLAFRWGNQPQHF.

In this sample, this clonotype turned up a few times. The chain links TRBV7-8 to TRBJ2-1, with D uncertain. V dropped 1 base and J dropped 10 bases, with 14 bases sitting between them. The CDR3 is 14 residues long. CDR1 is SGHVS, CDR2 FQNEAQ, per germline. This chain's CDR3 is CASSLDDARMEQFF. CDR3 bases: TGTGCCAGCAGCTTAGATGACGCCCGAATGGAGCAGTTCTTC.

This clonotype was seen ten or more times. The rearrangement links TRBV4-2 to TRBJ2-1; 7 bases are shared with TRBD2. There are 15 residues in the CDR3. The germline gives CDR1 LGHNA, CDR2 YNFKEQ. The trim removed 4 bases at V and 0 bases at J, leaving 3 bases unmatched. In DNA form, the CDR3 reads TGTGCCAGCAGCCGAGCTAGCGGCTCCTACAATGAGCAGTTCTTC. It is translated as CASSRASGSYNEQFF.

On this clonotype: A read error may produce the germline difference seen at one junction end. The rearrangement uses TRBV6-5 and TRBJ2-1; D is unclear. The CDR3 extends over 14 amino acids. Germline V gene sequence: CDR1 MNHEY, CDR2 SVGAGI. The CDR3: CASSYVGSYNEQLF. As DNA, the CDR3 is TGTGCCAGCAGTTACGTGGGTTCCTACAATGAGCAGCTCTTC.

The chain links TRBV20-1 to TRBJ2-3; either TRBD1 or TRBD2 may supply D (5 bases each). This CDR3 contains 12 residues. The V and J ends lost 3 bases and 6 bases respectively, with 10 bases between them. Germline V CDR1 and CDR2: DFQATT, SNEGSKA (reference sequence). The CDR3 region has the DNA TGCAGTGCTAGTTATTGGGGGGATACGCAGTATTTT. It is translated as CSASYWGDTQYF.

This clonotype was found many times. The chain is built from TRBV27 and TRBJ2-7; TRBD2 agrees at 16 bases. Trimming removed 5 bases from V and 4 bases from J; junction bases left unmatched: 5. Germline lookup yields CDR1 MNHEY and CDR2 SMNVEV (reference sequence). The CDR3 is 16 amino acids. CDR3 in amino acids: CASSAGTSGRVYEQYF. The CDR3 DNA reads as TGTGCCAGCAGTGCGGGGACTAGCGGGAGGGTTTACGAGCAGTACTTC.

The chain joins TRBV12-3 or TRBV12-4 to TRBJ2-3; D is perhaps TRBD2 (5 bases). With 3 bases removed from V and 6 bases from J, the gap between germline ends came to 13 bases. This CDR3 region has 14 residues. CDR3 nucleotides: TGTGCCAGCAGTTTCGTCCTAGCTGTGGATACGCAGTATTTT. This encodes CASSFVLAVDTQYF.

The chain uses TRBV20-1 and TRBJ2-5, with 7 bases aligning to TRBD1. CDR1 and CDR2 (germline): DFQATT, SNEGSKA (reference sequence). The length of the CDR3 is 16 residues. V shed 6 bases, J shed 0 bases, and the junction held 13 bases outside the gene matches. This CDR3 reads CSALSPTGPYQETQYF. The DNA for the CDR3 is TGCAGTGCCTTATCCCCGACAGGGCCGTACCAAGAGACCCAGTACTTC.

This clonotype was detected only once. The CDR3, as DNA: TGCGCCAGCAGCTTGGCGGCGGGAGGCCCAGATACGCAGTATTTT. It codes for CASSLAAGGPDTQYF. V gene TRBV5-1 combines with J gene TRBJ2-3; 8 bases fit TRBD2. The CDR3 has 15 residues. Germline assignment: CDR1 SGHRS and CDR2 YFSETQ. Trimming at V came to 0 bases and at J to 4 bases, leaving 4 bases not matched to a gene.

This clonotype appeared many times. The rearrangement joins TRBV10-3 to TRBJ1-6; D perhaps matches TRBD1 (5 bases). Trimming took off 10 bases at V and 9 bases at J, with 16 bases between the two ends. From germline, CDR1 is ENHRY and CDR2 SYGVKD. The CDR3 sequence is 13 residues long. CDR3 in amino acids: CATSGGTGSPLHF. The CDR3 DNA is TGTGCCACCTCGGGAGGGACGGGTTCACCCCTCCACTTT.